The entry below describes one TCR beta chain. Use of 60 Vbeta and 13 Jbeta primers characterized the PCR. Profiling relied on immunoSEQ multiplex PCR, and the TCRdb table lists in-frame clones only, not all of them. The sample consists of 150,000 to 200,000 clones, roughly 73% of them appearing once. These data belong to a study of cytomegalovirus exposure and HLA in healthy donors. Germline CDR1 is MNHEY and CDR2 is SMNVEV (reference sequence). The V and J ends lost 5 bases and 2 bases respectively, with 9 bases between them. The CDR3 covers 13 residues. Sequencing input: PBMCs. The TCR sequence derives from a woman aged 30 to 39 in good health and CMV-seronegative. This sequence joins TRBV27 and TRBJ2-5; no reliable D call. The CDR3 reads CASSPHLQETQYF. The CDR3 bases are TGTGCCAGCAGTCCGCACTTACAAGAGACCCAGTACTTC.